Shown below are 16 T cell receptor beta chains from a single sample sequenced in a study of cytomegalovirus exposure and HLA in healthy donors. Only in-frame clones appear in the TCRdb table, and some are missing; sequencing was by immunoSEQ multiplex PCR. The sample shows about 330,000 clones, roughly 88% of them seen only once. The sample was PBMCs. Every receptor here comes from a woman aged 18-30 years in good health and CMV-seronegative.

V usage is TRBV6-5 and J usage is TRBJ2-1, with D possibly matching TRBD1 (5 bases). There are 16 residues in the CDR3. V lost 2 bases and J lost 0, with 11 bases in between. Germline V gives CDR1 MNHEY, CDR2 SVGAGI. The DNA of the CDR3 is TGTGCCAGCAGTTACAGGGGCTTAAGCTCCTACAATGAGCAGTTCTTC. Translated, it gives CASSYRGLSSYNEQFF.

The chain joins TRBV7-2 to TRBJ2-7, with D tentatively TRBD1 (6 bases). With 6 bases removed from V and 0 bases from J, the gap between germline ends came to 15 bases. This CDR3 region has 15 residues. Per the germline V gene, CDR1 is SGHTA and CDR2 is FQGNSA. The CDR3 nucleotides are TGTGCCAGCAGGACCCGGGACACCGGCTCCTACGAGCAGTACTTC. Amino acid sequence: CASRTRDTGSYEQYF.

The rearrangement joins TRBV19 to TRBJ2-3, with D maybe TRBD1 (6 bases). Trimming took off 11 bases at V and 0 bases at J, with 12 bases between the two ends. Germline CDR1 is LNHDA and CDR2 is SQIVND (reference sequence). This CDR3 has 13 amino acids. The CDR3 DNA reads TGTGCCGCAAGGGGGTACAGCACAGATACGCAGTATTTT. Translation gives CAARGYSTDTQYF.

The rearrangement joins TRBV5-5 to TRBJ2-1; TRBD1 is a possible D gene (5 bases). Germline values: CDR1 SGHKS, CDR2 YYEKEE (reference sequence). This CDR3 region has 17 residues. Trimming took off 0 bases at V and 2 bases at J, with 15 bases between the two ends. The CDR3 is CASSLVLQGGAYNEQFF. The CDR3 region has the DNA TGTGCCAGCAGCTTGGTCCTCCAGGGCGGAGCCTACAATGAGCAGTTCTTC.

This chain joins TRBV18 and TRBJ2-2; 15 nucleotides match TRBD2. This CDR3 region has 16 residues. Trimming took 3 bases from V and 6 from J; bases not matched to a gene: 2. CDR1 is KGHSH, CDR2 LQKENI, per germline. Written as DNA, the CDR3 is TGTGCCAGCTCACCGGGACTAGCGGGAGGCTCCGGGGAGCTGTTTTTT. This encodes CASSPGLAGGSGELFF.

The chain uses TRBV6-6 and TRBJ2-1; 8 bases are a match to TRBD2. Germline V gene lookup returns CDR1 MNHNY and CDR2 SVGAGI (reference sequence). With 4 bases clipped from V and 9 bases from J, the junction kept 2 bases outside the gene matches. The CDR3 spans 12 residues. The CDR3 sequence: CASSSGGGEQFF. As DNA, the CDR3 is TGTGCCAGCAGTTCGGGGGGGGGTGAGCAGTTCTTC.

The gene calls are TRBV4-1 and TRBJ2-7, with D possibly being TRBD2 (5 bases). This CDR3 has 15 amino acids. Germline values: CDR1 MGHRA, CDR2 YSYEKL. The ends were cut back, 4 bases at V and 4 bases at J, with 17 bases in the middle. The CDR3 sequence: CASSPIVDGGYEQYF. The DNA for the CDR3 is TGCGCCAGCAGCCCCATAGTGGACGGCGGGTACGAGCAGTACTTC.

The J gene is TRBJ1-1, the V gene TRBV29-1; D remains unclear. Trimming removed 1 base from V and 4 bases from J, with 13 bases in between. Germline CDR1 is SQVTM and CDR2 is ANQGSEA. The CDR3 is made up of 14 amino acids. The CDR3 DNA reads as TGCAGCGTTGAAGGCCGGCAGGCCCCCACTGAAGCTTTCTTT. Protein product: CSVEGRQAPTEAFF.

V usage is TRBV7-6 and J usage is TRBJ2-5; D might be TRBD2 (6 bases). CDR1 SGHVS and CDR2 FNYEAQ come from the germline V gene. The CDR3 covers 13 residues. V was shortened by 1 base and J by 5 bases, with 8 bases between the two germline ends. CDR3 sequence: CASSLGGVETQYF. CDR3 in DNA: TGTGCCAGCAGCTTAGGGGGGGTTGAGACCCAGTACTTC.

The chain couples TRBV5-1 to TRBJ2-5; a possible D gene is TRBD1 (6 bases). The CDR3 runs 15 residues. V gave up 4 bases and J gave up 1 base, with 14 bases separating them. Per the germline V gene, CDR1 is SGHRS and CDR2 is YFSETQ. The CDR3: CASSRDPDSQETQYF. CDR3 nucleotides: TGCGCCAGCAGCAGAGACCCGGACAGCCAAGAGACCCAGTACTTC.

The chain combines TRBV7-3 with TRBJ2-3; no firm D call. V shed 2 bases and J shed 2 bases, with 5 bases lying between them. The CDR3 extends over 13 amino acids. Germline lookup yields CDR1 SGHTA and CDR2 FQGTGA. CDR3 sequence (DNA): TGTGCCAGCAGCTTACTTAACACAGATACGCAGTATTTT. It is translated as CASSLLNTDTQYF.

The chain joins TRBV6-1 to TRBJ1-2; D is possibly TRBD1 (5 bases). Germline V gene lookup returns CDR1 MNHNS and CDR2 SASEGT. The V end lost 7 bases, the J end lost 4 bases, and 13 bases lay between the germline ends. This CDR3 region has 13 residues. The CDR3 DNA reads TGTGCCAGCACCGAAGACAGCCTCTATGGCTACACCTTC. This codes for CASTEDSLYGYTF.

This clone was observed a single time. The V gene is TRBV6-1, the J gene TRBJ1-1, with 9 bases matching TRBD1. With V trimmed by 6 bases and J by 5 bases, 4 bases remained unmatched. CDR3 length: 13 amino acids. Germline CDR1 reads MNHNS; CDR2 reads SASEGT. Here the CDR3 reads CASSPQGATEAFF. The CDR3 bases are TGTGCCAGCAGCCCACAGGGGGCGACTGAAGCTTTCTTT.

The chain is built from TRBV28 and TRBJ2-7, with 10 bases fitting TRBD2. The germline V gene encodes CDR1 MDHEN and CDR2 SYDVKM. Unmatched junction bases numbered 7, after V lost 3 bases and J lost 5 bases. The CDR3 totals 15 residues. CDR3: CASSLASGRPHEQYF. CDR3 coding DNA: TGTGCCAGCAGTTTGGCTAGCGGGAGACCCCACGAGCAGTACTTC.

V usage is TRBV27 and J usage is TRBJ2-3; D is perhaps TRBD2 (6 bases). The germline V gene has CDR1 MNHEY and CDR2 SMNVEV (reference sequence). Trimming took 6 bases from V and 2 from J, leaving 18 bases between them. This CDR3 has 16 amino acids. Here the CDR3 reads CASRPLNWEATDTQYF. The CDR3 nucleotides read TGTGCCAGCAGGCCGTTAAATTGGGAGGCCACAGATACGCAGTATTTT.

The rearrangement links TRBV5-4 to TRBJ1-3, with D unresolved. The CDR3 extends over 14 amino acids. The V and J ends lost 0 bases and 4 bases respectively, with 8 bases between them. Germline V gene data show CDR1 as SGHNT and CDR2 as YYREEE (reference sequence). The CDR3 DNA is TGTGCCAGCAGCTTGGCCGGGGTCGGAAACACCATATATTTT. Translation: CASSLAGVGNTIYF.